This TCR beta chain emerged from a study of blood T cell repertoires in COVID-19. Donors were grouped by their self-reported clinical history. Recovered Cohort 3 donors showed two negative PCRs, clearance, or symptom resolution. V lost 5 bases and J 3 bases, leaving 10 bases between the germline ends. Germline CDR1 SQVTM, CDR2 ANQGSEA. The length of the CDR3 is 13 residues. The method was immunoSEQ multiplex PCR; TCRdb's version includes in-frame clones alone and lacks a portion of them. The sample carries around 240,000 clones, 86% recorded once. The TCR sequence derives from a woman aged 50 to 65 who had recovered from COVID-19. Sequences were obtained from PBMCs or T cells enriched from blood (not recorded which). The J gene is TRBJ2-2, the V gene TRBV29-1; D uncertain. CDR3 coding DNA: TGCAGCGTTCTCCACGAGGACACCGGGGAGCTGTTTTTT. It is translated as CSVLHEDTGELFF.